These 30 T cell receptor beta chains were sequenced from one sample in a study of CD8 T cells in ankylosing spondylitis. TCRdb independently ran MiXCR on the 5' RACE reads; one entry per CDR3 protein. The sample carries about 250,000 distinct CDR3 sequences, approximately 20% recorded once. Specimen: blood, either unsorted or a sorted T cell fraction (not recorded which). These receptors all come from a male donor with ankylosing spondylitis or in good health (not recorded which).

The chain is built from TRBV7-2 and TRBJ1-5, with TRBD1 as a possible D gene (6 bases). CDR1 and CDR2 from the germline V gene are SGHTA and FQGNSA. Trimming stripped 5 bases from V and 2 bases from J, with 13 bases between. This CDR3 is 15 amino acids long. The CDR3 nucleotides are TGTGCCAGCAGCCCAAATGGGGGCGGCAATCAGCCCCAGCATTTT. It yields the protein CASSPNGGGNQPQHF.

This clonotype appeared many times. As DNA, the CDR3 is TGCGCCAGCAGCTTTGGACTAGCCTACGAGCAGTACTTC. This gives the protein CASSFGLAYEQYF. V usage is TRBV5-1 and J usage is TRBJ2-7; TRBD2 matches 7 bases. Germline V gene lookup returns CDR1 SGHRS and CDR2 YFSETQ. J was trimmed by 2 bases and V by 2 bases; bases with no gene match: 1. The CDR3 runs 13 residues.

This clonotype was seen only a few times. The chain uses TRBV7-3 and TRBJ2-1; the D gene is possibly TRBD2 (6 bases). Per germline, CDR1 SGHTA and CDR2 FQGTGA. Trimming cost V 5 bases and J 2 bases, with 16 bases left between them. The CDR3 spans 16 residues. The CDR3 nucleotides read TGTGCCAGCAGCCCCCCGTTCGCGGGAACCTACAATGAGCAGTTCTTC. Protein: CASSPPFAGTYNEQFF.

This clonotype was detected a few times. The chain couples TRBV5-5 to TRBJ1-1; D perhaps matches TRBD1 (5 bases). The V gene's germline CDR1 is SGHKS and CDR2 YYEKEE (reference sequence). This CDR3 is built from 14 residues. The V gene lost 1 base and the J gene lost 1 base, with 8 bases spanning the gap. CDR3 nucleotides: TGTGCCAGCAGCTTGTGGGGCGGGAACACTGAAGCTTTCTTT. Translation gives CASSLWGGNTEAFF.

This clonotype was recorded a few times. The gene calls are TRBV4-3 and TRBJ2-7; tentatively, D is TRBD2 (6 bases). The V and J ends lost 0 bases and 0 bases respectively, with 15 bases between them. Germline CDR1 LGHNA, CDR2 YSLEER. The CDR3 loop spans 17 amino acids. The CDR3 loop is CASSQDPQSGRSYEQYF. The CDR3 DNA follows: TGCGCCAGCAGCCAAGATCCCCAGAGCGGGCGCTCCTACGAGCAGTACTTC.

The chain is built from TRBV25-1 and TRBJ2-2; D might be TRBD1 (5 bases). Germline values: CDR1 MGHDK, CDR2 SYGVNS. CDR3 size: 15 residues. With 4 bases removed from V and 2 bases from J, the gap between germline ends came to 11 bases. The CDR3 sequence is CASSARQGNTGELFF. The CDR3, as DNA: TGTGCCAGCAGTGCTCGGCAGGGCAACACCGGGGAGCTGTTTTTT.

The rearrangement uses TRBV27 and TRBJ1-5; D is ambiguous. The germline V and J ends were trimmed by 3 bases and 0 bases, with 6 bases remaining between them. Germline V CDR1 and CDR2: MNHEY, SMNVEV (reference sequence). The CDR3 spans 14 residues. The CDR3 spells CASSLSYSNQPQHF. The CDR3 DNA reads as TGTGCCAGCAGTTTGAGTTATAGCAATCAGCCCCAGCATTTT.

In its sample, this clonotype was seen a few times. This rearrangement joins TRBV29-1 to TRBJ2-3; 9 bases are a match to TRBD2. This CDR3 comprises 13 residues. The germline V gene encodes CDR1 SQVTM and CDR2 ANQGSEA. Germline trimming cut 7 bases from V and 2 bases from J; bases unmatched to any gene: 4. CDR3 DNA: TGCAGCGGGCTAGCGGGAAACACAGATACGCAGTATTTT. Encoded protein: CSGLAGNTDTQYF.

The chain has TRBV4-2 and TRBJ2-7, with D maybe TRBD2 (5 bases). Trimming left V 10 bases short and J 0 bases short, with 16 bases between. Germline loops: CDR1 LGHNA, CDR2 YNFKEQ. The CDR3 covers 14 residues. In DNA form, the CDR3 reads TGTGCCATGAGTTCCGGACTCCTCTCCTACGAGCAGTACTTC. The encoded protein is CAMSSGLLSYEQYF.

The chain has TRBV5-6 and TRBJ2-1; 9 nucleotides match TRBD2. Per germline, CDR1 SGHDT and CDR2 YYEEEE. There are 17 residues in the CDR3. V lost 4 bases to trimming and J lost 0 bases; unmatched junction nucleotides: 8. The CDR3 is CASSPRLADASYNEQFF. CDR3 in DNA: TGTGCCAGCAGCCCAAGACTAGCGGATGCCTCCTACAATGAGCAGTTCTTC. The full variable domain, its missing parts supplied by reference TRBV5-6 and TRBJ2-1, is DAGVTQSPTHLIKTRGQQVTLRCSPKSGHDTVSWYQQALGQGPQFIFQYYEEEERQRGNFPDRFSGHQFPNYSSELNVNALLLGDSALYLCASSPRLADASYNEQFFGPGTRLTVL.

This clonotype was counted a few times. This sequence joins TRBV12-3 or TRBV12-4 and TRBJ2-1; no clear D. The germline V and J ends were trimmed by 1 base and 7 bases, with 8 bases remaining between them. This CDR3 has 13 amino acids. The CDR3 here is CASSLGIRNEQFF. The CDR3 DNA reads TGTGCCAGCAGTTTAGGAATCCGGAATGAGCAGTTCTTC.

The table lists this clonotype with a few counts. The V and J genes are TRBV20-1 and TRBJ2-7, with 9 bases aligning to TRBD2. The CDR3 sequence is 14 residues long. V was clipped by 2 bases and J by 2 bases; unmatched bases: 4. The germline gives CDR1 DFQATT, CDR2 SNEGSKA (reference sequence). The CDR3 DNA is TGCAGTGCTAGATCGACTAGCGGTCCCTACGAGCAGTACTTC. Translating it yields CSARSTSGPYEQYF.

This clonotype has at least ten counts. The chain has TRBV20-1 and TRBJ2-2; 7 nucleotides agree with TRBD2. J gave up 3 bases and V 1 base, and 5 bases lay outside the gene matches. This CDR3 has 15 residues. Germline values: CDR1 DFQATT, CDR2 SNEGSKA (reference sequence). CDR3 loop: CSARAASGDTGELFF. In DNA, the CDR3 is TGCAGTGCTAGAGCGGCTAGCGGCGACACCGGGGAGCTGTTTTTT.

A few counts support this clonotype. This CDR3 is CSVDPTGGTGELFF. The CDR3 DNA reads TGCAGCGTTGATCCGACAGGTGGGACCGGGGAGCTGTTTTTT. V and J are TRBV29-1 and TRBJ2-2, with D possibly being TRBD1 (6 bases). Germline CDR1 and CDR2: SQVTM and ANQGSEA. CDR3 length equals 14 residues. The V end was cut by 3 bases, the J end by 5 bases, with 13 bases between.

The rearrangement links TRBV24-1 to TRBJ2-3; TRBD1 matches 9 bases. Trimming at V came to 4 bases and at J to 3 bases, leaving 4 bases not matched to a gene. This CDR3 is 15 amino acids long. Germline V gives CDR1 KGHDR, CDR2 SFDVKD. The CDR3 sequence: CATSDKTGGTDTQYF. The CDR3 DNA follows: TGTGCCACCAGTGACAAGACAGGGGGGACAGATACGCAGTATTTT.

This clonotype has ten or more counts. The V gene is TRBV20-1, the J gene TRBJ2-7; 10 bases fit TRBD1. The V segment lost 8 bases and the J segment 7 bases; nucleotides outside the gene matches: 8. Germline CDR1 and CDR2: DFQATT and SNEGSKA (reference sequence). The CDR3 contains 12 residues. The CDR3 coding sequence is TGCAGTACCGGGACAGGGGAAAGGGAGCAGTACTTC. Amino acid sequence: CSTGTGEREQYF.

CDR3 protein: CSVAGPRGGNTIYF. The DNA of the CDR3 is TGCAGCGTTGCCGGGCCCCGGGGCGGAAACACCATATATTTT. This chain links TRBV29-1 with TRBJ1-3, with D possibly matching TRBD1 (5 bases). The CDR3 has 14 residues. Looked up from germline, CDR1 is SQVTM and CDR2 is ANQGSEA. Trimming shortened V by 4 bases and J by 4 bases, and 14 bases separated the two germline ends.

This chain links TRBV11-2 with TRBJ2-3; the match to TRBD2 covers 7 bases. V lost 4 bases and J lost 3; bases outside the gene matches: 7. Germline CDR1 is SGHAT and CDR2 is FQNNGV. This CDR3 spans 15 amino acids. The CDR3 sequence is CASSYYGGLTDTQYF. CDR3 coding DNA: TGTGCCAGCAGCTACTACGGGGGACTAACAGATACGCAGTATTTT.

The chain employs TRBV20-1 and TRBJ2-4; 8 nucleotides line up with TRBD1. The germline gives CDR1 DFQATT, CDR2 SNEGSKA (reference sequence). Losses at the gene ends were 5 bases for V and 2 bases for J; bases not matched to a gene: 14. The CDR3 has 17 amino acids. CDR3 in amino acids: CSACETGQGGSKNIQYF. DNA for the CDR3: TGCAGTGCTTGCGAGACAGGACAGGGTGGGTCCAAAAACATTCAGTACTTC.

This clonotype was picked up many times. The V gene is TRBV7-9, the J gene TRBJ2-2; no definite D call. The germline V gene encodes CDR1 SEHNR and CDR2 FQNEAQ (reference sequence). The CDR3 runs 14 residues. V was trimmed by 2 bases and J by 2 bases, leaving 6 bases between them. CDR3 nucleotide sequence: TGTGCCAGCAGCTTATACGAAAACACCGGGGAGCTGTTTTTT. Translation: CASSLYENTGELFF.

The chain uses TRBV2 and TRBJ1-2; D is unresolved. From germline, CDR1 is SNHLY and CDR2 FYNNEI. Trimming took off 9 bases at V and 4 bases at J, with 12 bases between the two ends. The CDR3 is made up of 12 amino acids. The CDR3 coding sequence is TGTGCCAGTAAGGATCTTAGCTATGGCTACACCTTC. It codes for CASKDLSYGYTF.

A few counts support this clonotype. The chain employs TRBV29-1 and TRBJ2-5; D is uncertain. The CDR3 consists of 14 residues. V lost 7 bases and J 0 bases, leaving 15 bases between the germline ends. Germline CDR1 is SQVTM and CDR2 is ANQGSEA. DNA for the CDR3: TGCAGCGGCTTTGTAATAAAGTACCAAGAGACCCAGTACTTC. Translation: CSGFVIKYQETQYF. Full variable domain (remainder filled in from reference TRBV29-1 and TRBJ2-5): SAVISQKPSRDICQRGTSLTIQCQVDSQVTMMFWYRQQPGQSLTLIATANQGSEATYESGFVIDKFPISRPNLTFSTLTVSNMSPEDSSIYLCSGFVIKYQETQYFGPGTRLLVL.

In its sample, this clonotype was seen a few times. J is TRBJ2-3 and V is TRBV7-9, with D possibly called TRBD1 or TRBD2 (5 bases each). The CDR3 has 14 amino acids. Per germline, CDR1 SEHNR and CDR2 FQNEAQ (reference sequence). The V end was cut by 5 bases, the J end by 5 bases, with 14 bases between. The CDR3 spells CASSQGTGQDTQYF. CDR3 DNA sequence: TGTGCCAGCAGCCAAGGGACCGGACAAGATACGCAGTATTTT. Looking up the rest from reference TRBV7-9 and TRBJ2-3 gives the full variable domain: DTGVSQNPRHKITKRGQNVTFRCDPISEHNRLYWYRQTLGQGPEFLTYFQNEAQLEKSRLLSDRFSAERPKGSFSTLEIQRTEQGDSAMYLCASSQGTGQDTQYFGPGTRLTVL.

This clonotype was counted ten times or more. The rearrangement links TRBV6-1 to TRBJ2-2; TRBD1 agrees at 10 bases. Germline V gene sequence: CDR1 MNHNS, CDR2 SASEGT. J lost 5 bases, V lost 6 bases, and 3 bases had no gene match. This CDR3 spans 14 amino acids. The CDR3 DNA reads TGTGCCAGCAGCTGGGGACAGGGGACCGGGGAGCTGTTTTTT. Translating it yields CASSWGQGTGELFF.

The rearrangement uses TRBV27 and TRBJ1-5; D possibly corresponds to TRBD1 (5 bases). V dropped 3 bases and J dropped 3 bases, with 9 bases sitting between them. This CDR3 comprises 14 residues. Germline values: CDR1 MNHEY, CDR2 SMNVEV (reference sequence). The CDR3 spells CASSFFGANQPQHF. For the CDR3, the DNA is TGTGCCAGCAGTTTTTTCGGGGCCAATCAGCCCCAGCATTTT.

The CDR3: CSVDNSLYNEQFF. CDR3 DNA: TGCAGCGTTGACAACAGCCTCTACAATGAGCAGTTCTTC. V is TRBV29-1 and J is TRBJ2-1; D is unresolved. From germline, CDR1 is SQVTM and CDR2 ANQGSEA. Trimming cost V 3 bases and J 3 bases, with 9 bases left between them. The CDR3 runs 13 residues.

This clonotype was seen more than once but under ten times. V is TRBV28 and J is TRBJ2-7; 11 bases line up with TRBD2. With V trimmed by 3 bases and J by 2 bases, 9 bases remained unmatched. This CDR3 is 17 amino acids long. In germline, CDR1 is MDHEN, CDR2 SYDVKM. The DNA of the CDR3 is TGTGCCAGCAGTTTGACTAGCGGGACAATAGGGGCCTACGAGCAGTACTTC. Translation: CASSLTSGTIGAYEQYF.

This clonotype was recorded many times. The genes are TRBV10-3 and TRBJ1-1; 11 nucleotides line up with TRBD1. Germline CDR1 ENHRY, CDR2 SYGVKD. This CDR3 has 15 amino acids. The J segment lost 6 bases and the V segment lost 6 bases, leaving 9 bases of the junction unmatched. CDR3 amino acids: CAIRAGTGGWAEAFF. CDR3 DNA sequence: TGTGCCATCAGAGCCGGGACAGGGGGTTGGGCTGAAGCTTTCTTT.

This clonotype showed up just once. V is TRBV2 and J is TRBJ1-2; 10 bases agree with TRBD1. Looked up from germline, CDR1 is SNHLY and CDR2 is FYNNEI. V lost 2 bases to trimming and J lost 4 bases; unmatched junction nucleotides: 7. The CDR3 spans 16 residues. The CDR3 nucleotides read TGTGCCAGCAGTGAAAATCCGGGACAGGGGTTCTATGGCTACACCTTC. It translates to CASSENPGQGFYGYTF.

CDR3 loop: CASSLGTGGIYGYTF. The CDR3, as DNA: TGTGCCAGCAGCTTGGGGACAGGGGGAATCTATGGCTACACCTTC. The genes are TRBV5-6 and TRBJ1-2; TRBD1 matches at 10 bases. The CDR3 loop spans 15 amino acids. The V segment lost 0 bases and the J segment 4 bases; nucleotides outside the gene matches: 3. CDR1 and CDR2 from the germline V gene are SGHDT and YYEEEE. The full variable domain, with the rest looked up from reference TRBV5-6 and TRBJ1-2, is DAGVTQSPTHLIKTRGQQVTLRCSPKSGHDTVSWYQQALGQGPQFIFQYYEEEERQRGNFPDRFSGHQFPNYSSELNVNALLLGDSALYLCASSLGTGGIYGYTFGSGTRLTVV.